This entry lists 6 T cell receptor beta chains sequenced from one sample in a study of Ad26.COV2.S vaccination and SARS-CoV-2 variants. Treatment denoted: some 20 received Ad26.COV2.S at low or high dose, single or two shots; roughly five received placebo; per-sample allocation not given. Specimen acquisition occurred on day 63 following the initial vaccine or placebo injection. This table comes from immunoSEQ multiplex PCR, and its TCRdb copy is limited to in-frame clones, with some not included. The sample contains more than 300,000 clones, approximately 86% of which appear only once. The sample consisted of peripheral blood, taken in a trial of Ad26.COV2.S vaccine versus placebo. The receptors come from a person aged 18-60 years who received the Ad26.COV2.S COVID-19 vaccine or a placebo.

The CDR3 spells CASSAGDRARNIQYF. CDR3 nucleotide sequence: TGTGCCAGCAGCGCCGGGGACAGGGCTAGAAACATTCAGTACTTC. J is TRBJ2-4 and V is TRBV9; 9 bases match TRBD1. The CDR3 sequence is 15 residues long. CDR1 and CDR2 (germline): SGDLS, YYNGEE. With 3 bases clipped from V and 6 bases from J, the junction kept 7 bases outside the gene matches.

The DNA for the CDR3 is TGTGCCAGTAGTATGCGTAGGGCGGTTTACAATGAGCAGTTCTTC. Its translation is CASSMRRAVYNEQFF. The chain is built from TRBV19 and TRBJ2-1; D is ambiguous. Trimming removed 3 bases from V and 4 bases from J, with 13 bases in between. The germline V gene encodes CDR1 LNHDA and CDR2 SQIVND (reference sequence). The length of the CDR3 is 15 residues.

This clone was recorded once. The rearrangement uses TRBV5-6 and TRBJ2-1; D unclear. V shed 0 bases and J shed 6 bases, with 10 bases lying between them. The CDR3 loop spans 14 amino acids. Looked up from germline, CDR1 is SGHDT and CDR2 is YYEEEE. The CDR3 coding sequence is TGTGCCAGCAGCTTGGGACTTTCTCTCAATGAGCAGTTCTTC. This translates into CASSLGLSLNEQFF.

The CDR3 region is CASSQGSSGRSYEQYF. In DNA, the CDR3 is TGTGCCAGCAGCCAAGGGTCCAGCGGGAGGTCCTACGAGCAGTACTTC. The chain links TRBV3-1 (or the pseudogene TRBV3-2) to TRBJ2-7, with 9 bases that match TRBD2. Germline CDR1 and CDR2: LGHDT and YNNKEL (reference sequence). J gave up 1 base and V 1 base, and 5 bases lay outside the gene matches. This CDR3 has 16 amino acids.

The chain recombines TRBV5-6 with TRBJ1-2, with D unresolved. This CDR3 spans 12 amino acids. V lost 1 base, J lost 3 bases, and 4 bases lay in between. Germline V gene lookup returns CDR1 SGHDT and CDR2 YYEEEE. Here the CDR3 reads CASSLRYYGYTF. For the CDR3, the DNA is TGTGCCAGCAGCTTGAGGTACTATGGCTACACCTTC.

The rearrangement links TRBV28 to TRBJ1-5; possibly TRBD1 for D (5 bases). The CDR3 is 15 amino acids. Trimming pared 6 bases from V and 6 bases from J, leaving 18 bases between. Germline CDR1 is MDHEN and CDR2 is SYDVKM. DNA of the CDR3: TGTGCCAGCAGACCCCGACGGGGGGGGACTCAGCCCCAGCATTTT. It yields the protein CASRPRRGGTQPQHF.